Below are 27 T cell receptor beta chains sequenced from a single sample in a study of CD8+CD57+ T cells in acquired aplastic anemia. It was patients with CD8+CD57+ cell expansion by flow cytometry who were chosen for sequencing. For CDR3 and TCR beta VDJ profiling, genomic DNA was the template used. One entry per CDR3 protein results from TCRdb running MiXCR on the reads. The profile shows some 180,000 distinct CDR3 sequences, less than 65% of them singletons. The sample was sorted CD4+, CD8+, or CD8+CD57+ T cells (not recorded which) from PBMCs. Receptors originate from a human donor with aplastic anemia.

This chain connects TRBV19 to TRBJ2-6, with D perhaps given as TRBD1 or TRBD2 (5 bases each). Germline CDR1 is LNHDA and CDR2 is SQIVND (reference sequence). The CDR3 spans 18 residues. V lost 5 bases to trimming and J lost 4 bases, with 21 bases between them. The CDR3 loop reads CASSFSGSLNLGANVLTF. As DNA, the CDR3 is TGTGCCAGTAGTTTTTCAGGGAGCCTCAACTTAGGGGCCAACGTCCTGACTTTC. Supplemented by reference TRBV19 and TRBJ2-6, the full variable domain reads DGGITQSPKYLFRKEGQNVTLSCEQNLNHDAMYWYRQDPGQGLRLIYYSQIVNDFQKGDIAEGYSVSREKKESFPLTVTSAQKNPTAFYLCASSFSGSLNLGANVLTFGAGSRLTVL.

This chain joins TRBV19 and TRBJ2-7; no clear D gene. The length of the CDR3 is 14 residues. Trimming stripped 2 bases from V and 2 bases from J, with 10 bases between. Per germline, CDR1 LNHDA and CDR2 SQIVND (reference sequence). In DNA form, the CDR3 reads TGTGCCAGTAGTATATCGTGGACGGCCTACGAGCAGTACTTC. Encoded protein: CASSISWTAYEQYF.

This clonotype was picked up one time. The chain uses TRBV9 and TRBJ1-4; possible D gene TRBD1, 5 bases. Germline V gene data show CDR1 as SGDLS and CDR2 as YYNGEE. Between the trimmed V and J ends, which lost 0 bases and 6 bases, there was a span of 9 bases. This CDR3 has 14 amino acids. This CDR3 reads CASSVEGADEKLFF. The CDR3 DNA is TGTGCCAGCAGCGTAGAAGGGGCGGATGAAAAACTGTTTTTT.

About this clonotype itself: This likely comes from a read error, as the CDR3 has no conserved phenylalanine or tryptophan at its end. This chain connects TRBV20-1 to TRBJ2-5; 8 nucleotides match TRBD2. There are 14 residues in the CDR3. Trimming cost V 3 bases and J 5 bases; bases outside gene matches: 8. The germline V gene encodes CDR1 DFQATT and CDR2 SNEGSKA (reference sequence). CDR3 sequence reads: CSARLAGEWETQYL. CDR3 DNA: TGCAGTGCTAGGCTAGCGGGTGAATGGGAGACCCAGTACCTC.

The genes are TRBV29-1 and TRBJ2-1; 10 nucleotides align to TRBD2. The CDR3 runs 13 residues. The trim removed 4 bases at V and 6 bases at J, leaving 3 bases unmatched. In germline, CDR1 is SQVTM, CDR2 ANQGSEA. The chain's CDR3 is CSVASGSGNEQFF. The CDR3 coding sequence is TGCAGCGTTGCTAGCGGGAGTGGCAATGAGCAGTTCTTC.

This clonotype was found many times. The gene calls are TRBV9 and TRBJ2-2; D call uncertain. V dropped 0 bases and J dropped 4 bases, with 4 bases sitting between them. The germline CDR1 and CDR2 sequences are SGDLS and YYNGEE. This CDR3 contains 13 residues. CDR3 bases: TGTGCCAGCAGCGTAGATGGCACCGGGGAGCTGTTTTTT. It encodes CASSVDGTGELFF.

The rearrangement joins TRBV20-1 to TRBJ2-3; 11 bases match TRBD2. CDR1 and CDR2 from the germline V gene are DFQATT and SNEGSKA (reference sequence). This CDR3 has 15 residues. V trimming: 2 bases; J trimming: 3 bases; junction bases outside the gene matches: 4. CDR3 in amino acids: CSARLAGGPTDTQYF. The CDR3 bases are TGCAGTGCTAGATTAGCGGGGGGGCCGACAGATACGCAGTATTTT.

This clonotype was detected a few times. The V and J genes are TRBV2 and TRBJ1-1, with D possibly matching TRBD1 (5 bases). The germline V gene has CDR1 SNHLY and CDR2 FYNNEI. V lost 4 bases and J lost 6, with 15 bases in between. The CDR3 sequence is 14 residues long. The CDR3 loop reads CASSVEGRRAEAFF. The CDR3 DNA reads as TGTGCCAGCAGTGTGGAGGGGCGGCGAGCTGAAGCTTTCTTT.

This clonotype was detected only a few times. The chain couples TRBV20-1 to TRBJ2-7; D is uncertain. Between the trimmed V and J ends, which lost 1 base and 1 base, there was a span of 5 bases. The CDR3 runs to 12 residues. Germline V lookup: CDR1 DFQATT, CDR2 SNEGSKA (reference sequence). CDR3 nucleotides: TGCAGTGCTAGAGGGCAGTCCTACGAGCAGTACTTC. Protein product: CSARGQSYEQYF.

The genes are TRBV7-3 and TRBJ1-2; unclear D gene. Germline CDR1 SGHTA, CDR2 FQGTGA. The CDR3 sequence is 14 residues long. V was trimmed by 5 bases and J by 0 bases, leaving 10 bases between them. CDR3 sequence reads: CASSGQSTNYGYTF. The CDR3 region has the DNA TGTGCCAGCAGCGGTCAGTCAACTAACTATGGCTACACCTTC.

This clonotype was counted at least ten times. The V and J genes are TRBV12-3 or TRBV12-4 and TRBJ1-5; perhaps TRBD1 as D (5 bases). CDR3 length equals 13 residues. With 6 bases removed from V and 5 bases from J, the gap between germline ends came to 11 bases. Here the CDR3 DNA reads TGTGCCAGCAGCCCCGGGGGGGATCAGCCCCAGCATTTT. Amino acid sequence: CASSPGGDQPQHF.

This clonotype has only a few counts. The chain recombines TRBV7-8 with TRBJ1-2, with TRBD1 matching 8 bases. The CDR3 has 17 amino acids. Germline values: CDR1 SGHVS, CDR2 FQNEAQ. The V segment lost 2 bases and the J segment 3 bases; nucleotides outside the gene matches: 11. CDR3 sequence (DNA): TGTGCCAGCAGCTTAACGGCAGGGGGCCTCTGGGACTATGGCTACACCTTC. It yields the protein CASSLTAGGLWDYGYTF. The whole variable domain, filled in from reference TRBV7-8 and TRBJ1-2, reads GAGVSQSPRYKVAKRGQDVALRCDPISGHVSLFWYQQALGQGPEFLTYFQNEAQLDKSGLPSDRFFAERPEGSVSTLKIQRTQQEDSAVYLCASSLTAGGLWDYGYTFGSGTRLTVV.

This clonotype has a single count. The V and J genes are TRBV7-2 and TRBJ2-3; 16 nucleotides agree with TRBD2. The DNA end is a closer match to TRBJ2-1, so the J assignment may be wrong. The CDR3 runs 16 residues. Germline-derived CDR1 and CDR2 are SGHTA and FQGNSA. This CDR3 reads CASSLGTSGRDNEQFF. The DNA for the CDR3 is TGTGCCAGCAGCTTGGGGACTAGCGGGAGGGACAATGAGCAGTTCTTC.

Ten or more counts support this clonotype. J is TRBJ2-7 and V is TRBV9; no firm D call. Germline V lookup: CDR1 SGDLS, CDR2 YYNGEE. Trimming cost V 0 bases and J 5 bases, with 12 bases left between them. The length of the CDR3 is 14 residues. The DNA of the CDR3 is TGTGCCAGCAGCGTAGGGGCCAGGCCTCACGAGCAGTACTTC. Its translation: CASSVGARPHEQYF. The full variable domain, rest sourced from reference TRBV9 and TRBJ2-7, is DSGVTQTPKHLITATGQRVTLRCSPRSGDLSVYWYQQSLDQGLQFLIQYYNGEERAKGNILERFSAQQFPDLHSELNLSSLELGDSALYFCASSVGARPHEQYFGPGTRLTVT.

In its sample, this clonotype was seen a few times. The J gene is TRBJ1-4, the V gene TRBV14, with TRBD1 matching over 7 bases. Per germline, CDR1 SGHDN and CDR2 FVKESK. V lost 6 bases and J lost 7; bases outside the gene matches: 8. CDR3 length: 14 residues. The CDR3 spells CASSFNRGGEKLFF. In nucleotides, the CDR3 is TGTGCCAGCAGTTTCAACAGGGGAGGTGAAAAACTGTTTTTT.

The chain has TRBV10-3 and TRBJ1-2; 7 bases map to TRBD1. V shed 3 bases, J shed 3 bases, and the junction held 4 bases outside the gene matches. Germline V gives CDR1 ENHRY, CDR2 SYGVKD. The CDR3 extends over 14 amino acids. For the CDR3, the DNA is TGTGCCATCAGTGAATCGGGACAGTACTATGGCTACACCTTC. It yields the protein CAISESGQYYGYTF.

J is TRBJ1-3 and V is TRBV20-1; perhaps TRBD1 as D (6 bases). The CDR3 is made up of 17 amino acids. CDR1 and CDR2 (germline): DFQATT, SNEGSKA (reference sequence). The V gene lost 5 bases and the J gene lost 0 bases, with 20 bases spanning the gap. Here the CDR3 DNA reads TGCAGTGCTTTTCCCAAGACAGGTTCGTCCTCTGGAAACACCATATATTTT. Amino acids: CSAFPKTGSSSGNTIYF.

This clonotype was recorded at least ten times. V usage is TRBV7-9 and J usage is TRBJ2-7, with a tentative D call TRBD1 (5 bases). This CDR3 has 12 residues. Germline CDR1 reads SEHNR; CDR2 reads FQNEAQ (reference sequence). Deletions cut 1 base from V and 5 bases from J, with 6 bases between. This CDR3 is CASSLGRDEQYF. The CDR3 nucleotides read TGTGCCAGCAGCTTAGGCAGGGACGAGCAGTACTTC.

This clonotype was detected a few times. V gene TRBV20-1 combines with J gene TRBJ2-5, with unresolved D. Trimming pared 0 bases from V and 3 bases from J, leaving 8 bases between. The CDR3 has 13 amino acids. The germline CDR1 and CDR2 sequences are DFQATT and SNEGSKA (reference sequence). The chain's CDR3 is CSARDRAEETQYF. CDR3 DNA sequence: TGCAGTGCTAGAGATCGGGCGGAAGAGACCCAGTACTTC.

V usage is TRBV29-1 and J usage is TRBJ1-2, with 8 bases lining up with TRBD1. Trimming removed 3 bases from V and 4 bases from J; junction bases left unmatched: 4. The CDR3 is 13 residues long. Germline-derived CDR1 and CDR2 are SQVTM and ANQGSEA. The CDR3, as DNA: TGCAGCGTTGAGTCAGGGGGCGGCTATGGCTACACCTTC. Protein product: CSVESGGGYGYTF.

This clonotype was counted ten times or more. CDR3 residues: CASRGGAGVGEQYF. For the CDR3, the DNA is TGTGCCAGCCGGGGGGGGGCAGGGGTGGGCGAGCAGTACTTC. The J gene is TRBJ2-7, the V gene TRBV6-5; 8 positions agree with TRBD2. This CDR3 comprises 14 residues. CDR1 is MNHEY and CDR2 is SVGAGI in the germline V gene. Losses at the gene ends were 8 bases for V and 6 bases for J; bases not matched to a gene: 12.

The table lists this clonotype with a few counts. The chain carries TRBV7-6 and TRBJ1-5, with D hard to call. Per the germline V gene, CDR1 is SGHVS and CDR2 is FNYEAQ. The CDR3 is 17 amino acids. Trimming took 5 bases from V and 4 from J, leaving 21 bases between them. CDR3 protein: CASSPTKMGVGNQPQHF. For the CDR3, the DNA is TGTGCCAGCAGCCCTACAAAAATGGGCGTGGGGAATCAGCCCCAGCATTTT.

CDR3 in amino acids: CATKKAGGIDTQYF. The CDR3 bases are TGCGCCACCAAGAAGGCAGGAGGTATAGATACGCAGTATTTT. The rearrangement uses TRBV5-1 and TRBJ2-3; TRBD2 is a possible D gene (5 bases). Germline CDR1 and CDR2: SGHRS and YFSETQ. This CDR3 has 14 residues. V lost 9 bases, J lost 5 bases, and 19 bases lay in between.

A note on this clonotype: Given the absence of the conserved phenylalanine or tryptophan at the CDR3 end, a read error is likely. V usage is TRBV5-1 and J usage is TRBJ2-4; the match to TRBD1 covers 7 bases. CDR1 and CDR2 from the germline V gene are SGHRS and YFSETQ. After removal of 4 bases from V and 8 bases from J, the junction contained 9 bases not matched to a gene. CDR3 size: 14 residues. In DNA form, the CDR3 reads TGCGCCAGCAGCAGGGACAGAGGAACGGACATTCAGTACCTC. Its protein product is CASSRDRGTDIQYL.

The J gene is TRBJ2-7, the V gene TRBV25-1; 7 bases are a match to TRBD2. The CDR3 loop spans 12 amino acids. V lost 7 bases and J lost 7; bases outside the gene matches: 7. Germline loops: CDR1 MGHDK, CDR2 SYGVNS. The CDR3 reads CASKAGLGEQYF. In DNA, the CDR3 is TGTGCCAGCAAAGCGGGATTGGGGGAGCAGTACTTC.

This clonotype was detected many times. The chain has TRBV19 and TRBJ1-2; the D is unclear. Germline assignment: CDR1 LNHDA and CDR2 SQIVND (reference sequence). The ends were cut back, 11 bases at V and 4 bases at J, with 17 bases in the middle. The CDR3 extends over 13 amino acids. The CDR3 reads CASSPAAGYGYTF. CDR3 coding DNA: TGTGCCTCGTCCCCTGCTGCGGGCTATGGCTACACCTTC. The entire variable domain, with the rest obtained from reference TRBV19 and TRBJ1-2, is as follows: DGGITQSPKYLFRKEGQNVTLSCEQNLNHDAMYWYRQDPGQGLRLIYYSQIVNDFQKGDIAEGYSVSREKKESFPLTVTSAQKNPTAFYLCASSPAAGYGYTFGSGTRLTVV.

The V gene is TRBV15, the J gene TRBJ2-7, with D possibly matching TRBD1 (5 bases). CDR1 is LNHNV, CDR2 YYDKDF, per germline (reference sequence). The ends were cut back, 0 bases at V and 1 base at J, with 7 bases in the middle. The CDR3 totals 14 residues. For the CDR3, the DNA is TGTGCCACCAGCAGAGAAGGGGTATCCTACGAGCAGTACTTC. Residues: CATSREGVSYEQYF.